These 17 T cell receptor beta chains share one sample of origin, sequenced in a study of cytomegalovirus exposure and HLA in healthy donors. Use of 60 Vbeta and 13 Jbeta primers characterized the PCR. This table comes from immunoSEQ multiplex PCR, and its TCRdb copy is limited to in-frame clones, with some not included. The sample includes 200,000 to 250,000 clones, just under 70% of them seen just once. Sequences were obtained from PBMCs. The receptor source for this set is a man in his forties in good health and CMV-seropositive.

The chain combines TRBV5-5 with TRBJ2-6; D is uncertain. This CDR3 has 15 amino acids. Germline lookup yields CDR1 SGHKS and CDR2 YYEKEE (reference sequence). V lost 0 bases and J 2 bases, leaving 6 bases between the germline ends. DNA of the CDR3: TGTGCCAGCAGCTTGGAACGGGCTGGGGCCAACGTCCTGACTTTC. Its protein product is CASSLERAGANVLTF.

The J gene is TRBJ2-2, the V gene TRBV6-5; D may be TRBD1 (6 bases). CDR1 and CDR2 (germline): MNHEY, SVGAGI. The CDR3 spans 15 residues. V was cut by 10 bases and J by 0 bases, with 15 bases left in between. The CDR3 DNA is TGTGCCACTGAAGACAGGCGGTCGAACACCGGGGAGCTGTTTTTT. This sequence encodes CATEDRRSNTGELFF.

This chain connects TRBV5-6 to TRBJ1-5, with D tentatively TRBD1 (5 bases). The V and J ends lost 2 bases and 2 bases respectively, with 8 bases between them. Germline V CDR1 and CDR2: SGHDT, YYEEEE. The CDR3 totals 14 residues. For the CDR3, the DNA is TGTGCCAGCAGCTTCTGGGGGGGCAATCAGCCCCAGCATTTT. Amino acids: CASSFWGGNQPQHF.

The V and J genes are TRBV6-1 and TRBJ2-3, with 8 bases that match TRBD2. The CDR3 sequence is 15 residues long. The V segment lost 0 bases and the J segment 7 bases; nucleotides outside the gene matches: 6. The germline gives CDR1 MNHNS, CDR2 SASEGT. The CDR3 region is CASSEAAAGVHTQYF. CDR3 nucleotides: TGTGCCAGCAGTGAAGCCGCAGCGGGGGTTCATACGCAGTATTTT.

This chain connects TRBV5-6 to TRBJ2-1; TRBD2 might be the D (5 bases). CDR1 is SGHDT and CDR2 is YYEEEE in the germline V gene. This CDR3 contains 15 residues. The V gene lost 2 bases and the J gene lost 0 bases, with 9 bases spanning the gap. The CDR3 loop reads CASSFGTSSYNEQFF. Written as DNA, the CDR3 is TGTGCCAGCAGCTTTGGAACTAGCTCCTACAATGAGCAGTTCTTC. Supplemented by reference TRBV5-6 and TRBJ2-1, the full variable domain reads DAGVTQSPTHLIKTRGQQVTLRCSPKSGHDTVSWYQQALGQGPQFIFQYYEEEERQRGNFPDRFSGHQFPNYSSELNVNALLLGDSALYLCASSFGTSSYNEQFFGPGTRLTVL.

The V gene is TRBV29-1, the J gene TRBJ2-1; D perhaps matches TRBD1 (6 bases). Between the trimmed V and J ends, which lost 6 bases and 3 bases, there was a span of 15 bases. Germline lookup yields CDR1 SQVTM and CDR2 ANQGSEA. The CDR3 consists of 14 residues. The CDR3 loop is CSVPSDRFYNEQFF. CDR3 DNA: TGCAGCGTCCCTTCCGACAGGTTCTACAATGAGCAGTTCTTC.

This clone was picked up one time. The chain carries TRBV9 and TRBJ2-7; D possibly corresponds to TRBD2 (5 bases). The CDR3 sequence is 16 residues long. The V and J ends lost 0 bases and 2 bases respectively, with 15 bases between them. Germline values: CDR1 SGDLS, CDR2 YYNGEE. In DNA, the CDR3 is TGTGCCAGCAGCGTAGGTGGCGGGCCCGCTACCTACGAGCAGTACTTC. This codes for CASSVGGGPATYEQYF.

This clone has only a few counts. V gene TRBV7-9 combines with J gene TRBJ1-1; D uncertain. The germline V gene has CDR1 SEHNR and CDR2 FQNEAQ (reference sequence). This CDR3 is 13 amino acids long. Trimming took off 5 bases at V and 0 bases at J, with 7 bases between the two ends. In nucleotides, the CDR3 is TGTGCCAGCAGCGCTACAGTGAACACTGAAGCTTTCTTT. It translates to CASSATVNTEAFF.

Only a few counts were recorded for this clone. The V and J genes are TRBV9 and TRBJ2-2; D is unresolved. The germline CDR1 and CDR2 sequences are SGDLS and YYNGEE. The V gene lost 0 bases and the J gene lost 4 bases, with 4 bases spanning the gap. The CDR3 spans 13 residues. The DNA of the CDR3 is TGTGCCAGCAGCGTAGGGAGCACCGGGGAGCTGTTTTTT. This codes for CASSVGSTGELFF.

The chain is built from TRBV18 and TRBJ1-4; D is ambiguous. The V gene's germline CDR1 is KGHSH and CDR2 LQKENI. V shed 0 bases and J shed 1 base, with 15 bases lying between them. The CDR3 contains 18 residues. This CDR3 reads CASSPPRRNLETNEKLFF. In DNA form, the CDR3 reads TGTGCCAGCTCACCACCTAGGCGGAACCTGGAAACTAATGAAAAACTGTTTTTT.

This chain uses TRBV4-1 with TRBJ2-1; tentative D call: TRBD1 (6 bases). The V end lost 1 base, the J end lost 9 bases, and 19 bases lay between the germline ends. Germline loops: CDR1 MGHRA, CDR2 YSYEKL. This CDR3 region has 16 residues. DNA of the CDR3: TGCGCCAGCAGCCAAGGGAGATGGCAGGGGCAGGTTGAGCAGTTCTTC. It codes for CASSQGRWQGQVEQFF.

This clone was recorded only once. The chain employs TRBV19 and TRBJ2-5, with TRBD1 matching over 10 bases. The CDR3 covers 13 residues. After removal of 5 bases from V and 5 bases from J, the junction contained 2 bases not matched to a gene. Germline V gene sequence: CDR1 LNHDA, CDR2 SQIVND (reference sequence). CDR3 DNA sequence: TGTGCCAGTAGTTCGACAGGGGGCGAGACCCAGTACTTC. Its protein product is CASSSTGGETQYF.

The J gene is TRBJ2-7, the V gene TRBV4-2; D perhaps matches TRBD2 (6 bases). This CDR3 is built from 16 residues. Trimming cost V 0 bases and J 3 bases, with 15 bases left between them. CDR1 and CDR2 (germline): LGHNA, YNFKEQ. The CDR3 protein is CASSQDAELGGYEQYF. CDR3 in DNA: TGTGCCAGCAGCCAAGATGCCGAGCTGGGAGGCTACGAGCAGTACTTC.

V is TRBV5-6 and J is TRBJ2-7, with D possibly TRBD1 on 6 matching bases. V lost 6 bases and J 7 bases, leaving 14 bases between the germline ends. The V gene's germline CDR1 is SGHDT and CDR2 YYEEEE. The CDR3 has 12 amino acids. CDR3 region: CASTLGGTEQYF. For the CDR3, the DNA is TGTGCCAGCACCTTAGGGGGAACAGAGCAGTACTTC.

This sequence joins TRBV27 and TRBJ1-1, with 7 nucleotides matching TRBD1. Germline V lookup: CDR1 MNHEY, CDR2 SMNVEV (reference sequence). The CDR3 runs to 15 residues. V was pared by 6 bases and J by 1 base, with 8 bases of the junction left unmatched. The CDR3 region has the DNA TGTGCCAGCAGCCGAGGGGGCCCCCCGAACACTGAAGCTTTCTTT. Amino acid sequence: CASSRGGPPNTEAFF.

This chain uses TRBV28 with TRBJ1-2; no clear D gene. Germline CDR1 is MDHEN and CDR2 is SYDVKM. This CDR3 is built from 14 residues. V dropped 7 bases and J dropped 5 bases, with 17 bases sitting between them. CDR3 in amino acids: CASKRERNMYGYTF. The CDR3 DNA is TGTGCCAGCAAGCGGGAACGGAACATGTATGGCTACACCTTC.

A few counts support this clone. The V call is TRBV10-3, the J call TRBJ1-4; the match to TRBD1 covers 8 bases. Germline V CDR1 and CDR2: ENHRY, SYGVKD. This CDR3 contains 15 residues. Trimming at V came to 2 bases and at J to 8 bases, leaving 7 bases not matched to a gene. CDR3 sequence reads: CAISEMGRGQEKLFF. CDR3 bases: TGTGCCATCAGTGAGATGGGCAGGGGGCAAGAAAAACTGTTTTTT.